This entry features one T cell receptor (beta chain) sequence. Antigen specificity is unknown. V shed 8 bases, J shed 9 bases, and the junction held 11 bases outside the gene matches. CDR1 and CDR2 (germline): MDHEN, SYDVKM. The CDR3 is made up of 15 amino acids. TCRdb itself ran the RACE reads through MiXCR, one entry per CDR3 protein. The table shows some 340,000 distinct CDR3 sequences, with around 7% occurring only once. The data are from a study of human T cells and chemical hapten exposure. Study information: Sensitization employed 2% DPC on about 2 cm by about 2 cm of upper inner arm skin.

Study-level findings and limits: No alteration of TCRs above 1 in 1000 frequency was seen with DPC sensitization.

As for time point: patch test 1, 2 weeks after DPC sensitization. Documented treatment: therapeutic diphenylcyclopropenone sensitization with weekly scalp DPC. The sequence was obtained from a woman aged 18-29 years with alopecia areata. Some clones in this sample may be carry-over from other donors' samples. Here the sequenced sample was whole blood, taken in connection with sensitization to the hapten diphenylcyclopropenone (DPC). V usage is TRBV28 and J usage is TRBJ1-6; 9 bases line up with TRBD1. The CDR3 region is CASDNHDRGSSPLHF. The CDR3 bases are TGTGCCAGCGACAATCACGACAGGGGGAGTTCACCCCTCCACTTT.